This T cell receptor beta chain was captured by sequencing in a study of T cells after yellow fever vaccination. Study results and caveats: Abundant clonotypes from the bulk population could get into FACS-sorted repertoires as contaminants.

Using its own MiXCR run on the 5' RACE reads, TCRdb lists one record per CDR3 protein. This table holds about 500,000 distinct CDR3 sequences, about 15% found once. This CDR3 region has 15 residues. Trimming left V 3 bases short and J 6 bases short, with 18 bases between. The germline CDR1 and CDR2 sequences are SGHKS and YYEKEE (reference sequence). Comment on this clonotype: Its antigen remains unidentified.

The source was PBMCs, collected about 5 days after the first yellow fever vaccination. The J gene is TRBJ1-2, the V gene TRBV5-5; perhaps TRBD1 as D (6 bases). The clonotype was recovered from a man aged 18 to 30 who received the YFV17D yellow fever vaccine. The CDR3 spells CASSWGGRVFNGYTF. The CDR3 nucleotides are TGTGCCAGCAGCTGGGGGGGCAGGGTATTCAATGGCTACACCTTC.